The sequence of this T cell receptor beta chain was determined in a study of vaccination effects on CD4 cells after COVID-19. Study in general: Within the ViraFEST assay, antigen-specific CD4+ T cells underwent expansion with viral peptide pools prior to sequencing.

Having been cultured for about 10 days, the cells underwent CD4+ T cell isolation. Absence of prior SARS-CoV-2 infection characterized the vaccine recipients, who showed negative nucleocapsid antibodies. Replacing half the medium with IL-2 medium was done on days 3 and 7. Trimming pared 4 bases from V and 6 bases from J, leaving 18 bases between. Germline CDR1 is MGHRA and CDR2 is YSYEKL. This CDR3 comprises 15 residues. On this clone itself: Antigen unknown.

Study-level findings and limits: The study found that only 1 of 255 vaccine-induced clones from healthy vaccinees cross-reacted with common cold coronaviruses.

TCRdb's table, derived via immunoSEQ multiplex PCR, lists solely in-frame clones and lacks some. The sample has about 50,000 clones; around three quarters are singletons. The rearrangement joins TRBV4-1 to TRBJ1-2, with D hard to call. The sequence came from a human donor who received a COVID-19 vaccine. Specimen: CD4+ T cells from PBMCs cultured without peptide, collected before COVID-19 vaccination. Written as DNA, the CDR3 is TGCGCCAGCAGCCCTGTCGCGGGGATTTTGAATGGCTACACCTTC. The encoded protein is CASSPVAGILNGYTF.